This T cell receptor beta chain was captured in a study of CD8 T cells in ankylosing spondylitis. V was trimmed by 4 bases and J by 0 bases, leaving 10 bases between them. The CDR3 is 15 amino acids. The germline gives CDR1 MNHNS, CDR2 SASEGT. A quantitative 5'-RACE method, one with molecular barcodes, was used to make TCR beta libraries. Using its own MiXCR run on the 5' RACE reads, TCRdb lists one record per CDR3 protein. The sample has a few hundred thousand distinct CDR3 sequences, 24% seen once; the top ten hold approximately 0.61%. This clonotype has at least ten counts. Its antigen remains unidentified. Whole-study results and caveats: Some motif variants were previously reported in reactive arthritis synovial fluid and blood. Significant enrichment of disease-linked clones was reported in matched ankylosing spondylitis synovial fluid. Researchers report that disease-linked clones proved CD8+ and relatively rare in peripheral blood.

This TCR was recovered from a male donor with ankylosing spondylitis or in good health (not recorded which). The sequenced sample was blood, either unsorted or a sorted T cell fraction (not recorded which). The rearrangement links TRBV6-1 to TRBJ1-5; perhaps TRBD1 as D (5 bases). This CDR3 reads CASSGTPYSNQPQHF. The CDR3 DNA is TGTGCCAGCAGTGGGACACCATATAGCAATCAGCCCCAGCATTTT.